What follows are 9 T cell receptor beta chains derived from one specimen sequenced in a study of control samples from healthy donors and cancer patients (dated by TCRdb to about 2020). Library creation used the immunoSEQ multiplex PCR assay. What TCRdb holds here is the immuneACCESS table cut down to in-frame rearrangements. Part of the clones is not present; checked against another copy, under half of the missing clones reflect an unresolved V gene, and the others are unexplained. The table for this sample lists around 200,000 clones; over 90% of them were counted only once. The top ten constitute approximately 1.5% of the sample. The source material was blood. Every receptor here comes from a man aged 45-65 years in good health.

This chain uses TRBV5-4 with TRBJ1-6; the match to TRBD1 covers 11 bases. The V and J ends lost 3 bases and 10 bases, in that order; junction bases with no gene match: 9. This CDR3 contains 16 residues. The germline gives CDR1 SGHNT, CDR2 YYREEE (reference sequence). CDR3 in amino acids: CASSYDGTGGSSPLHF. CDR3 coding DNA: TGTGCCAGCAGCTACGATGGGACAGGGGGAAGCTCACCCCTCCACTTT.

The chain combines TRBV29-1 with TRBJ2-2; D unclear. Germline V gene lookup returns CDR1 SQVTM and CDR2 ANQGSEA. This CDR3 comprises 13 residues. With 4 bases removed from V and 2 bases from J, the gap between germline ends came to 8 bases. The DNA of the CDR3 is TGCAGCGTTGTCCGGTCTAACACCGGGGAGCTGTTTTTT. Residues: CSVVRSNTGELFF.

The J gene is TRBJ1-2, the V gene TRBV12-3 or TRBV12-4; D is perhaps TRBD1 (5 bases). This CDR3 has 12 residues. V shed 6 bases and J shed 7 bases, with 12 bases lying between them. As DNA, the CDR3 is TGTGCCAGCAGCCCCGGGGGGACTGGCTACACCTTC. Amino acids: CASSPGGTGYTF.

This rearrangement joins TRBV13 to TRBJ1-6, with TRBD1 identical over 7 bases. Losses at the gene ends were 6 bases for V and 7 bases for J; bases not matched to a gene: 12. Germline CDR1 reads PRHDT; CDR2 reads FYEKMQ (reference sequence). The CDR3 length is 16 residues. The CDR3 DNA sequence: TGTGCCAGCAGTCTAGAACCGGACAGGCACAATTCACCCCTCCACTTT. It specifies CASSLEPDRHNSPLHF. The full variable domain, in which reference TRBV13 and TRBJ1-6 provide the parts outside the CDR3, is AAGVIQSPRHLIKEKRETATLKCYPIPRHDTVYWYQQGPGQDPQFLISFYEKMQSDKGSIPDRFSAQQFSDYHSELNMSSLELGDSALYFCASSLEPDRHNSPLHFGNGTRLTVT.

The rearrangement joins TRBV7-2 to TRBJ1-6; D unresolved. V shed 1 base and J shed 10 bases, with 5 bases lying between them. The CDR3 loop spans 12 amino acids. Germline loops: CDR1 SGHTA, CDR2 FQGNSA. This chain's CDR3 is CASSLDFSPLHF. CDR3 sequence (DNA): TGTGCCAGCAGCTTAGATTTCTCACCCCTCCACTTT.

This chain links TRBV15 with TRBJ1-4; 10 nucleotides line up with TRBD1. Trimming cost V 4 bases and J 4 bases; bases outside gene matches: 3. This CDR3 region has 15 residues. CDR1 is LNHNV and CDR2 is YYDKDF in the germline V gene (reference sequence). CDR3 sequence reads: CATSTDRGSNEKLFF. CDR3 DNA: TGTGCCACCAGCACGGACAGGGGGAGTAATGAAAAACTGTTTTTT.

This rearrangement joins TRBV24-1 to TRBJ2-7; D gene uncertain. The CDR3 runs to 13 residues. Germline loops: CDR1 KGHDR, CDR2 SFDVKD. Trimming removed 4 bases at V and 0 bases at J, with 6 bases between. CDR3 nucleotide sequence: TGTGCCACCAGTGAGCCAGCCTCCTACGAGCAGTACTTC. As protein: CATSEPASYEQYF.

This clone appeared a single time. The CDR3 DNA sequence: TGTGCCAGCAGTTTTCGCCGGGCGGATGAGCAGTTCTTC. Residues: CASSFRRADEQFF. V gene TRBV27 combines with J gene TRBJ2-1; D remains ambiguous. This CDR3 is built from 13 residues. V was clipped by 3 bases and J by 8 bases, with 11 bases between them. In germline, CDR1 is MNHEY, CDR2 SMNVEV (reference sequence).

The V and J genes are TRBV5-1 and TRBJ2-3; 7 bases map to TRBD2. The CDR3 consists of 14 residues. Germline CDR1 SGHRS, CDR2 YFSETQ. With V trimmed by 3 bases and J by 3 bases, 4 bases remained unmatched. The CDR3 is CASSSGEGTDTQYF. The DNA for the CDR3 is TGCGCCAGCAGCTCCGGGGAGGGGACAGATACGCAGTATTTT.